This is a list of T cell receptor beta chains from one sample in a study of beta chain features in type 1 diabetes. Only in-frame clones appear in the TCRdb table, and some are missing; sequencing was by immunoSEQ multiplex PCR. The data show about 660,000 clones, about an eighth seen once. Input material: naive CD4+ T cells from blood. The source of these receptors is a man aged 18 to 30 with type 1 diabetes. CDR3s include the opening cysteine and the closing phenylalanine or tryptophan. Each record gives: D gene, clone size, V gene, J gene, CDR3 DNA, CDR3 protein. A D gene is named only where the DNA matches it firmly. The size entry is marked missing in some rows and otherwise reads once, few, many or a size class.

d_gene: -
abundance: -
v_gene: TRBV11-2
j_gene: TRBJ1-2
CDR3nt: TGTGCCAGCAGCCCAACGGGCCTCTATGGCTACACCTTC
CDR3aa: CASSPTGLYGYTF

d_gene: TRBD1
abundance: -
v_gene: TRBV2
j_gene: TRBJ2-7
CDR3nt: TGTGCCAGCAGCTTCGGGACAGGTCCCTACGAGCAGTACTTC
CDR3aa: CASSFGTGPYEQYF

d_gene: TRBD2
abundance: -
v_gene: TRBV18
j_gene: TRBJ2-7
CDR3nt: TGTGCCAGCTCATTAGCGGGAGATGAGGTCGAGCAGTACTTC
CDR3aa: CASSLAGDEVEQYF

d_gene: -
abundance: few
v_gene: TRBV4-3
j_gene: TRBJ2-7
CDR3nt: TGCGCCAGCAGCCAAGACCGGGACGGACTACCCTACGAGCAGTACTTC
CDR3aa: CASSQDRDGLPYEQYF

d_gene: -
abundance: -
v_gene: TRBV27
j_gene: TRBJ2-1
CDR3nt: TGTGCCAGCAGTTCCGACTACAATGAGCAGTTCTTC
CDR3aa: CASSSDYNEQFF

d_gene: -
abundance: -
v_gene: TRBV30
j_gene: TRBJ2-7
CDR3nt: TGTGCCTGGAGTCTATTACTCTCCTACGAGCAGTACTTC
CDR3aa: CAWSLLLSYEQYF

d_gene: -
abundance: few
v_gene: TRBV9
j_gene: TRBJ2-5
CDR3nt: TGTGCCAGCAGCGGCCCCGAAGAGACCCAGTACTTC
CDR3aa: CASSGPEETQYF

d_gene: TRBD1
abundance: few
v_gene: TRBV15
j_gene: TRBJ2-7
CDR3nt: TGTGCCACCAGCAGAGGCAAAACCGGGACAGCTTCCTACGAGCAGTACTTC
CDR3aa: CATSRGKTGTASYEQYF

d_gene: -
abundance: -
v_gene: TRBV9
j_gene: TRBJ2-3
CDR3nt: TGTGCCAGCAGCGTAGTTCCCGGCGCAGATACGCAGTATTTT
CDR3aa: CASSVVPGADTQYF

d_gene: -
abundance: few
v_gene: TRBV6-1
j_gene: TRBJ2-7
CDR3nt: TGTGCCAGCAGTCCCGGGACCATCTACGAGCAGTACTTC
CDR3aa: CASSPGTIYEQYF

d_gene: -
abundance: few
v_gene: TRBV7-9
j_gene: TRBJ2-7
CDR3nt: TGTGCCAGCAGCCGTCTAGGGGGGACCCCACTCGAGCAGTACTTC
CDR3aa: CASSRLGGTPLEQYF

d_gene: -
abundance: -
v_gene: TRBV10-3
j_gene: TRBJ2-2
CDR3nt: TGTGCCATCAGTGGGAGGGGGCAGAAGAACACCGGGGAGCTGTTTTTT
CDR3aa: CAISGRGQKNTGELFF

d_gene: -
abundance: -
v_gene: TRBV4-3
j_gene: TRBJ2-3
CDR3nt: TGCGCCAGCAGCCAAGAGGTGGGAACCAGGGCGGATACGCAGTATTTT
CDR3aa: CASSQEVGTRADTQYF

d_gene: TRBD2
abundance: -
v_gene: TRBV18
j_gene: TRBJ2-1
CDR3nt: TGTGCCAGCTCACCTCGGAGCGGGGAATTGTACAATGAGCAGTTCTTC
CDR3aa: CASSPRSGELYNEQFF

d_gene: -
abundance: -
v_gene: TRBV29-1
j_gene: TRBJ1-2
CDR3nt: TGCAGCGTTGAATTAGGCGGGTGGGGTTTCACCAATGGCTACACCTTC
CDR3aa: CSVELGGWGFTNGYTF

d_gene: -
abundance: -
v_gene: TRBV7-3
j_gene: TRBJ2-3
CDR3nt: TGTGCCAGCAGCTTATGGGGCGGGGGCACAGATACGCAGTATTTT
CDR3aa: CASSLWGGGTDTQYF

d_gene: TRBD1
abundance: -
v_gene: TRBV6-5
j_gene: TRBJ2-4
CDR3nt: TGTGCCAGCAGTTACGGCGGACAGGGGGTAAACATTCAGTACTTC
CDR3aa: CASSYGGQGVNIQYF

d_gene: TRBD1
abundance: -
v_gene: TRBV11-1
j_gene: TRBJ1-1
CDR3nt: TGTGCCAGCAGAAAAGGGGGCTCTGAAGCTTTCTTT
CDR3aa: CASRKGGSEAFF

d_gene: -
abundance: few
v_gene: TRBV5-4
j_gene: TRBJ2-1
CDR3nt: TGTGCCAGCAGTAGCGGCGGGCTTTTGAGCTCCTACAATGAGCAGTTCTTC
CDR3aa: CASSSGGLLSSYNEQFF

d_gene: -
abundance: few
v_gene: TRBV10-3
j_gene: TRBJ1-3
CDR3nt: TGTGCCATCGGCGGCATCGTATCTGGAAACACCATATATTTT
CDR3aa: CAIGGIVSGNTIYF

d_gene: -
abundance: few
v_gene: TRBV5-1
j_gene: TRBJ2-5
CDR3nt: TGCGCCAGCAGCTTGGCAGCCGGGAAAGAGACCCAGTACTTC
CDR3aa: CASSLAAGKETQYF

d_gene: -
abundance: -
v_gene: TRBV6-1
j_gene: TRBJ2-3
CDR3nt: TGTGCCAGCAGTGAAACTGGCCCACTGGATACGCAGTATTTT
CDR3aa: CASSETGPLDTQYF

d_gene: -
abundance: -
v_gene: TRBV5-6
j_gene: TRBJ1-2
CDR3nt: TGTGCCAGCAGCTTAACAGGGAGAACTTATGGCTACACCTTC
CDR3aa: CASSLTGRTYGYTF

d_gene: TRBD1
abundance: few
v_gene: TRBV29-1
j_gene: TRBJ2-3
CDR3nt: TGCAGCGTTGAAGGTGGGGTTGGGACAGGGCGCACAGATACGCAGTATTTT
CDR3aa: CSVEGGVGTGRTDTQYF

d_gene: TRBD1
abundance: -
v_gene: TRBV5-4
j_gene: TRBJ1-1
CDR3nt: TGTGCCAGCAGCGAGACAGGGGGAAGGACTGAAGCTTTCTTT
CDR3aa: CASSETGGRTEAFF

d_gene: -
abundance: few
v_gene: TRBV30
j_gene: TRBJ2-5
CDR3nt: TGTGCCTGGAGTCTGGCAAGCCAAGAGACCCAGTACTTC
CDR3aa: CAWSLASQETQYF

d_gene: -
abundance: few
v_gene: TRBV25-1
j_gene: TRBJ1-3
CDR3nt: TGTGCCAGCAGTGTAGGCCGGACTGGAAACACCATATATTTT
CDR3aa: CASSVGRTGNTIYF

d_gene: -
abundance: -
v_gene: TRBV30
j_gene: TRBJ1-4
CDR3nt: TGTGCCTGGAGTTATTTAAATGAAAAACTGTTTTTT
CDR3aa: CAWSYLNEKLFF

d_gene: -
abundance: -
v_gene: TRBV4-1
j_gene: TRBJ1-1
CDR3nt: TGCGCCAGCAGCCGAGAGACTCAAGGGAACACTGAAGCTTTCTTT
CDR3aa: CASSRETQGNTEAFF

d_gene: -
abundance: -
v_gene: TRBV28
j_gene: TRBJ2-2
CDR3nt: TGTGCCAGCAGTTTAGTTCAAACCGGGGAGCTGTTTTTT
CDR3aa: CASSLVQTGELFF

d_gene: -
abundance: -
v_gene: TRBV20-1
j_gene: TRBJ2-7
CDR3nt: TGCAGTGACCAGGGGCAAACCGAGCAGTACTTC
CDR3aa: CSDQGQTEQYF

d_gene: -
abundance: -
v_gene: TRBV28
j_gene: TRBJ1-6
CDR3nt: TGTGCCAGCAGTAGGGCGAGACGCTCCTATAATTCACCCCTCCACTTT
CDR3aa: CASSRARRSYNSPLHF

d_gene: -
abundance: few
v_gene: TRBV30
j_gene: TRBJ1-2
CDR3nt: TGTGCCTGGAGTTCTCAGGGGCACTATGGCTACACCTTC
CDR3aa: CAWSSQGHYGYTF

d_gene: -
abundance: -
v_gene: TRBV6-1
j_gene: TRBJ1-1
CDR3nt: TGTGCCAGCAGTTCGGAATATTACACTGAAGCTTTCTTT
CDR3aa: CASSSEYYTEAFF

d_gene: -
abundance: few
v_gene: TRBV7-6
j_gene: TRBJ2-1
CDR3nt: TGTGCCAGCAGCTTAAGTAGTGAGCAGTTCTTC
CDR3aa: CASSLSSEQFF

d_gene: TRBD1
abundance: -
v_gene: TRBV7-2
j_gene: TRBJ1-2
CDR3nt: TGTGCCAGCAGCTTTCCCGGGACAGGGGGCTGGGATGGCTACACCTTC
CDR3aa: CASSFPGTGGWDGYTF

d_gene: TRBD1
abundance: few
v_gene: TRBV27
j_gene: TRBJ1-1
CDR3nt: TGTGCCAGCAGTCCCAGTGGGACAGGGGGCATTGGTGAAGCTTTCTTT
CDR3aa: CASSPSGTGGIGEAFF

d_gene: TRBD1
abundance: few
v_gene: TRBV19
j_gene: TRBJ1-5
CDR3nt: TGTGCCAGTCGGGACAGGGGGAATCAGCCCCAGCATTTT
CDR3aa: CASRDRGNQPQHF

d_gene: -
abundance: few
v_gene: TRBV11-2
j_gene: TRBJ1-2
CDR3nt: TGTGCCAGCAGCTCCTCGAGCGCGGGGTGGCCGGGATATGGCTACACCTTC
CDR3aa: CASSSSSAGWPGYGYTF

d_gene: -
abundance: -
v_gene: TRBV4-1
j_gene: TRBJ1-6
CDR3nt: TGCGCCAGCAGCCCGGGGGTTTCACCCCTCCACTTT
CDR3aa: CASSPGVSPLHF